The subject of this entry is one T cell receptor beta chain. The record originates from a study of cytomegalovirus exposure and HLA in healthy donors. The PCR contained 60 Vbeta and 13 Jbeta primers. Sequencing used immunoSEQ multiplex PCR; TCRdb keeps in-frame clones, though not all of them. The sample gives under 200,000 clones, around 85% of which show up once; 7.5% to 10% is in the top ten. The V and J ends lost 2 bases and 4 bases, in that order; junction bases with no gene match: 4. Looked up from germline, CDR1 is SGHDN and CDR2 is FVKESK. The CDR3 consists of 14 residues. The rearrangement joins TRBV14 to TRBJ1-2; 7 positions agree with TRBD1. The sequencing sample was made of PBMCs. The clonotype originates from a young man in good health and CMV-seropositive. The CDR3 DNA sequence: TGTGCCAGCAGCCAAACGACAGGGTTCTATGGCTACACCTTC. Its translation is CASSQTTGFYGYTF.